Described below is a single TCR beta chain sequence and its context. The data derive from a study of cytomegalovirus exposure and HLA in healthy donors. The germline CDR1 and CDR2 sequences are SGHTA and FQGNSA. V gave up 0 bases and J gave up 10 bases; unmatched junction bases: 6. The CDR3 consists of 14 residues. The PCR had 60 Vbeta and 13 Jbeta primers. Repertoires were generated with immunoSEQ multiplex PCR, while TCRdb's copy carries only in-frame clones and drops some. Of about 140,000 clones listed, approximately 82% were seen once; the top ten hold 3% to 3.5%. The sample was PBMCs. The TCR comes from a man aged 35-49 years in good health and CMV-seronegative. The rearrangement joins TRBV7-2 to TRBJ2-1, with TRBD2 identical over 7 bases. CDR3 loop: CASSLAGGFIEQFF. In nucleotides, the CDR3 is TGTGCCAGCAGCTTAGCGGGGGGGTTCATCGAGCAGTTCTTC.